This T cell receptor beta chain was identified during a study of T cell responses to AZD1222 COVID-19 vaccine. The wider study: Pooled in the analysis were second doses at about 4 or about 12 weeks.

Concerning this clone: Its cognate antigen is unknown.

The CDR3 loop spans 11 amino acids. Germline CDR1 and CDR2: SGHRS and YFSETQ. Trimming cost V 9 bases and J 5 bases, with 9 bases left between them. Study observations and caveats: Targets within unmutated variant regions were reportedly found for nearly half of spike-specific TCRs. Donors were chiefly white British, with a greater number of females, and clonal diversity was perhaps underestimated. Only after the peak T cell response were repertoires sampled.

Data came from immunoSEQ multiplex PCR; TCRdb stores just in-frame clones and leaves some out. The sample contains more than 150,000 clones, approximately 90% of which appear only once. The chain has TRBV5-1 and TRBJ1-5; D not resolved. The input for sequencing was peripheral blood, taken on day 0 of AZD1222 vaccination. The clonotype originates from an adult in good health. CDR3 nucleotides: TGCGCCATCGACTTAGATCAGCCCCAGCATTTT. It specifies CAIDLDQPQHF.